This T cell receptor (beta chain) is drawn from a study of shared clonotypes between healthy human individuals. Overall study findings and caveats: A limitation of the genetic and exposure-history diversity represented arose from few donors. Approximately 5.1% was the fraction of naive CD4 clonotypes found shared across a few donors. Memory subsets generally showed lower estimated richness than naive subsets.

CD8 cells classed as naive were CD45RO-negative and positively selected for CCR7, excluding terminally differentiated effector memory CD45RA+ cells. The authors split each subset's genomic DNA evenly across several immunoSEQ plates. The protocol was immunoSEQ multiplex PCR, while the TCRdb copy is restricted to in-frame clones and leaves out a portion. The profile shows nearly 2 million clones, about 95% of them singletons. Comments on this clone: Its antigen is undetermined.

Looked up from germline, CDR1 is MGHRA and CDR2 is YSYEKL. CDR3 size: 16 residues. J was trimmed by 0 bases and V by 0 bases; bases with no gene match: 2. The V gene is TRBV4-1, the J gene TRBJ2-7; 10 bases align to TRBD1. The sequencing input was naive CD8+ T cells sorted from blood. This TCR was recovered from a young man in good health. The CDR3 DNA sequence: TGCGCCAGCAGCCAAGATGGGGACAGGGGCTCCTACGAGCAGTACTTC. Encoded protein: CASSQDGDRGSYEQYF.